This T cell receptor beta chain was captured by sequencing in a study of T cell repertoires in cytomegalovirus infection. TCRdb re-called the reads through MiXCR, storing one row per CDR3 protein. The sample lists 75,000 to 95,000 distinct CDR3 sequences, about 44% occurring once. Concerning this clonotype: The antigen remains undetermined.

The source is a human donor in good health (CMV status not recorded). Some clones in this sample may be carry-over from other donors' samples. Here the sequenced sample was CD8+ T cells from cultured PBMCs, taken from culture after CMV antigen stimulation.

CDR3 sequence (DNA): TGTGCCAGCAGCCCCGGACTGGACAATGAGCAGTTCTTC. It is translated as CASSPGLDNEQFF. The rearrangement links TRBV11-3 to TRBJ2-1, with D perhaps TRBD2 (5 bases). The CDR3 loop spans 13 amino acids. Germline CDR1 is SGHNT and CDR2 is YENEEA. V was cut by 5 bases and J by 5 bases, with 10 bases left in between.